Listed below are T cell receptor beta chains from one sample, sequenced in a study of T cells in Graves' hyperthyroidism and ophthalmopathy. Each CDR3 protein gets one entry after TCRdb re-called the multiplex PCR reads with MiXCR. The table includes more than 550,000 distinct CDR3 sequences, 40% to 55% detected once. Input material: peripheral blood or thyroid tissue (not recorded which). These TCRs come from an adult man with Graves' disease, either hyperthyroidism or ophthalmopathy (not recorded which). The CDR3 runs from the conserved cysteine through the conserved F or W. The order of the fields is clone size, D gene, V gene, J gene, CDR3 DNA, CDR3 protein. D genes are given only for firm matches. The listing skips clone size in some rows; elsewhere it reads once, few, many or a size class.

-	-	TRBV7-3	TRBJ1-1	TGTGCCAGCAGCTTAATCGCAGGGTATACTGAAGCTTTCTTT	CASSLIAGYTEAFF
-	-	TRBV7-9	TRBJ1-3	TGTGCCAGCAGCCCGAGGAGCACCATATATTTT	CASSPRSTIYF
few	-	TRBV12-5	TRBJ2-6	TGTGCTAGTGGTTCAGGCTCTGGGGCCAACATCCTGACTTTC	CASGSGSGANILTF
many	TRBD1	TRBV10-3	TRBJ1-2	TGTGCCATCAGTGACCCCGGGACAGGGATTAACTATGGCTACACCTTC	CAISDPGTGINYGYTF
few	-	TRBV7-9	TRBJ2-7	TGTGCCAGCAGCTTGTCAGGGACCGACTACGAGCAGTACTTC	CASSLSGTDYEQYF
few	-	TRBV19	TRBJ2-5	TGTGCCAGTAGTATAGCCCCACAAGAGACCCAGTACTTC	CASSIAPQETQYF
-	-	TRBV12-3/TRBV12-4	TRBJ1-4	TGTGCCAGCAGCCGGAGATCAGCTAAGAATGAAAAACTGTTTTTT	CASSRRSAKNEKLFF
many	-	TRBV7-8	TRBJ2-5	TGTGCCAGTAGTCGGGCAGGAGAAGAGACCCAGTACTTC	CASSRAGEETQYF
few	TRBD2	TRBV5-1	TRBJ2-5	TGCGCCAGCAGCTTGGCCGGCGGACTAGGGGAAGAGACCCAGTACTTC	CASSLAGGLGEETQYF
many	TRBD1	TRBV24-1	TRBJ1-4	TGTGCCACAAGTTCCGGGACAGCTGAAAAACTGTTTTTT	CATSSGTAEKLFF
few	-	TRBV5-1	TRBJ2-7	TGCGCCAGCAGCTTGGACGAGGGGAACTACGAGCAGTACTTC	CASSLDEGNYEQYF
-	-	TRBV20-1	TRBJ1-4	TGCAGTGCTAGGGGCCGGAGCAGGAATGAAAAACTGCTTTTT	CSARGRSRNEKLLF
-	-	TRBV20-1	TRBJ1-5	TGCAGTGCTAGAGATGAGAGGGGTAGAGGGCCCCAGCATTTT	CSARDERGRGPQHF
-	TRBD1	TRBV2	TRBJ1-5	TGTGCCAGCGCACAGGGGTACCAGCCCCAGCATTTT	CASAQGYQPQHF
once	TRBD1	TRBV24-1	TRBJ2-5	TGTGCCACCGGGGACAGTAAAGAGACCCAGTACTTC	CATGDSKETQYF
-	TRBD1	TRBV20-1	TRBJ2-7	TGCAGTGCTAGAGCGGCAGGGGGCATCTACGAGCAGTACTTC	CSARAAGGIYEQYF
few	-	TRBV6-5	TRBJ1-5	TGTGCCAGCAGGGGGCCGGGCCAGCCCCAGCATTTT	CASRGPGQPQHF
many	TRBD1	TRBV7-9	TRBJ1-5	TGTGCCAGCAGCTTGGGACAGGTCAATCAGCCCCAGCATTTT	CASSLGQVNQPQHF
many	-	TRBV2	TRBJ1-6	TGTGCCAGCAGTGAAGGAGGTGGCAGCTATAATTCACCCCTCCACTTT	CASSEGGGSYNSPLHF
-	-	TRBV11-2	TRBJ1-1	TGTGCCAGCAGTGTTACAGGGTTAGCTGAAGCTTTCTTT	CASSVTGLAEAFF
many	-	TRBV12-3/TRBV12-4	TRBJ1-2	TGTGCCAGCAGCTTAGTGGCGGGGAACTATGGCTACACCTTC	CASSLVAGNYGYTF
-	-	TRBV20-1	TRBJ2-5	TGCAGTGCTAGAGGGCGGACACAAGAGACCCAGTACTTC	CSARGRTQETQYF
many	-	TRBV29-1	TRBJ1-4	TGCAGCGTAGGATTGGGGAAGGGAAAACTGTTTTTT	CSVGLGKGKLFF
-	-	TRBV15	TRBJ1-6	TGTGCCACCAGCAGAGATCCTGGTGGAGCCAATTCACCCCTCCACTTT	CATSRDPGGANSPLHF
-	-	TRBV9	TRBJ2-5	TGTGCCAGCAGCGGGACCCCAGGGTACCAAGAGACCCAGTACTTC	CASSGTPGYQETQYF
few	-	TRBV7-6	TRBJ2-7	TGTGCCAGCAGCCGCGGACACCAATACTACGAGCAGTACTTC	CASSRGHQYYEQYF
-	-	TRBV7-9	TRBJ2-7	TGTGCCAGCAGCTTAGAGAGCGGAGATGGGGGGGCGTGCGAGCAGTACTTC	CASSLESGDGGACEQYF
-	-	TRBV7-9	TRBJ2-7	TGCGCCAGCAGCTCGACCGGGACTGTGACCTACGAGCAGTACTTC	CASSSTGTVTYEQYF
-	-	TRBV25-1	TRBJ1-1	TGTGCCAGCAGTGCTCATGAGAAGAACACTGAAGCTTTCTTT	CASSAHEKNTEAFF
many	-	TRBV7-8	TRBJ1-6	TGTGCCAGCAGCCCGGAAGGGACCAATTCACCCCTCCACTTT	CASSPEGTNSPLHF
-	-	TRBV6-1	TRBJ1-4	TGTGCCAGCACCTACGCCCGAGGGGATGAAAAACTGTTTTTT	CASTYARGDEKLFF
-	-	TRBV10-2	TRBJ2-7	TGCGCCAGCAGTGAGTGGGGACGGCGCTCCTACGAGCAGTACTTC	CASSEWGRRSYEQYF
-	-	TRBV7-9	TRBJ2-5	TGTGCCAGCCAGTCCGGGGAGTTGGCCCAGTACTTC	CASQSGELAQYF
-	TRBD2	TRBV10-2	TRBJ2-5	TGCGCCAGCGTTAGCGGGAGGGCCCGTGGGGAGACCCAGTACTTC	CASVSGRARGETQYF
-	-	TRBV5-4	TRBJ2-3	TGTGCCAGCAGCACGACAGGCGGGCAGTATTTT	CASSTTGGQYF
-	-	TRBV6-5	TRBJ1-1	TGTGCCAGCAGTTACTCCGGTACGAAGACTGAAGCTTTCTTT	CASSYSGTKTEAFF
once	TRBD1	TRBV15	TRBJ1-4	TGTGCCACCAGCAGCCAGAGCAAGGGGGCTGTCGGAGAAAAACTGTTTTTT	CATSSQSKGAVGEKLFF
many	TRBD1	TRBV19	TRBJ1-6	TGTGCCAGTAGTAACCAGGGGGCATGGTCACCCCTCCACTTT	CASSNQGAWSPLHF
once	TRBD1	TRBV10-3	TRBJ1-2	TGTGCCATCTCCGCAACGACAGGGCGAGGCGGAGATGGCTACACCTTC	CAISATTGRGGDGYTF
few	-	TRBV5-8	TRBJ1-2	TGTGCCAGCAGCTTGGGGATTCGGTACACCTTC	CASSLGIRYTF
-	-	TRBV7-2	TRBJ1-3	TGTGCCAGCAGCCAAAGACCGGCAGGGGACTCTGGAAACACCATATATTTT	CASSQRPAGDSGNTIYF
-	TRBD1	TRBV12-3/TRBV12-4	TRBJ2-3	TGTGCCAGCAGCGTAGGGGGCCAGGGGAGCACAGATACGCAGTATTTT	CASSVGGQGSTDTQYF
-	-	TRBV3-1	TRBJ1-3	TGTGCCAGCAGCCGAGGCAGGGTCGGGACCATCGGAAACACCATATATTTT	CASSRGRVGTIGNTIYF
-	-	TRBV27	TRBJ1-5	TGTGCCAGCGGCAAGGGGAGCAATCAGCCCCAGCATTTT	CASGKGSNQPQHF
-	-	TRBV10-2	TRBJ1-2	TGCGCCAGCAGTGACGGTTTTGGCTACACCTTC	CASSDGFGYTF